The clone carrying this T cell receptor (beta chain) was seen ten or more times. MiXCR was run by TCRdb on the 5' RACE reads, yielding one entry per CDR3 protein. The sample lists almost 45,000 distinct CDR3 sequences, approximately 7% occurring once. The record originates from a study of T-cell memory formation after mild COVID-19. Looked up from germline, CDR1 is ENHRY and CDR2 is SYGVKD. The CDR3 contains 13 residues. V gave up 5 bases and J gave up 2 bases, with 9 bases separating them. The chain is built from TRBV10-3 and TRBJ2-5; perhaps TRBD2 as D (6 bases). The sequenced sample was PBMCs or a T cell subset sorted from them (not recorded which). The sequence came from an adult who had mild COVID-19 (a few samples of this study predate the infection). Cell type and time point are not known. Here the CDR3 reads CAISYSGQETQYF. The DNA of the CDR3 is TGTGCCATCAGTTATAGCGGACAAGAGACCCAGTACTTC.